This T cell receptor beta chain stems from a study of blood T cell repertoires in COVID-19. Germline V CDR1 and CDR2: GTSNPN, SVGIG (reference sequence). The V end lost 0 bases, the J end lost 4 bases, and 13 bases lay between the germline ends. The CDR3 totals 15 residues. Clones were sequenced by immunoSEQ multiplex PCR, and TCRdb holds only the in-frame ones, with some missing. The sample consists of hundreds of thousands of clones, about 88% of them appearing once. This clonotype originated in a woman aged 18-29 years who had been exposed to COVID-19. Sequencing was performed on PBMCs or T cells enriched from blood (not recorded which). The chain carries TRBV30 and TRBJ1-5; a weak D match, TRBD1 (5 bases). CDR3 amino acids: CAWSVITGSNQPQHF. CDR3 bases: TGTGCCTGGAGTGTAATCACAGGTTCGAATCAGCCCCAGCATTTT.